This T cell receptor beta chain was sequenced in a study of monozygotic twins with inflammatory bowel disease (dated by TCRdb to the late 2010s). As for the study more broadly: The complete study included around 30 monozygotic twin pairs: 19 IBD-discordant Danish pairs and nine German pairs, of which four were IBD-concordant and five were IBD-discordant. Each individual had, on average, about 151 000 unique TCRalpha sequences and 181 000 unique TCRbeta sequences available for analysis. Within discordant pairs, disease-associated traits were sought mainly by comparing IBD patients with their genetically identical healthy co-twins. General study outcomes and caveats: TCRbeta repertoire diversity, by inverse Simpson index, was decreased in IBD patients compared with their healthy co-twins. Because patients were on differing immunosuppressive treatments, the repertoires may have picked up extra background noise and inter-individual variability. IBD patients shared fewer clonotypes with other individuals than healthy twins did, most markedly in patients showing signs of disease activity. Different T cell subtypes could not be distinguished in the analysis. Repertoire similarity did not differ between concordant and discordant twins, which could be due to limited statistical power. No single strong signal or clonotype linked to IBD turned up in the results, so the idea that one exists was not supported.

Based on the germline V gene, the CDR1 and CDR2 sequences are SGDLS and YYNGEE. The CDR3 sequence holds 16 residues, the cysteine and phenylalanine included. The DNA is not on file. From each donor, a roughly 2.7 ml peripheral blood sample was drawn into PAXgene tubes and stored at -80 degrees C. Without T cell sorting, total RNA was isolated from whole blood using the PAXgene blood miRNA kit on an automated QIAcube. Peripheral blood from monozygotic twin pairs, either concordant or discordant for inflammatory bowel disease, underwent deep TCRalpha and TCRbeta repertoire profiling that used unique molecular barcoding. Smoking habits were recorded for all twin pairs, with individuals classified as current, former or never smokers. Library generation was performed with 5' RACE. The input for every TCR library was approximately 3,500 ng of total RNA. cDNA was synthesized with SMARTScribe reverse transcriptase in eight separate reactions per sample. During cDNA synthesis, template switching introduced unique molecular identifiers that contained a 6-nucleotide sample barcode. Amplification of TCRalpha and TCRbeta cDNA involved two nested PCRs of 16 and 9 cycles, and each PCR was followed by bead purification. Before amplification, the cDNA was treated with uracil DNA-glycosylase and purified using the QIAquick PCR purification kit. The second PCR added Illumina TruSeq-compatible adapters along with sample-specific barcodes. TapeStation and Qubit were used to check library quality and concentration, and 4 to 6.5 ng of each library went into the pool. Sequencing of the pooled libraries was done on an Illumina HiSeq2500 single-index Rapid Run using custom sequencing primers and 2 x 100 bp reads. Regarding the original processing steps: MiGEC version 1.2.6 was used for UMI-based consensus assembly to correct PCR and sequencing errors. V(D)J alignment, clonotype assembly and CDR3 extraction were performed with MiXCR version 2.1.1. Gene usage, clonotype sharing and MAIT/NKT TCR abundance were normalised by analysing the top 1000, 10 000 and 20 000 clonotypes per sample. Diversity was computed as the inverse Simpson index with the vegan R package after downsampling to 27 000 UMIs. Paired Mann-Whitney U tests were applied to discordant twin pairs, with Benjamini-Hochberg correction for multiple testing. Through TCRdb reprocessing, the reads give one entry per CDR3 protein sequence; DNA is omitted. TCRdb, not the authors, supplied the V and J calls. Per the sample table, the count is around 450,000 distinct CDR3 sequences. The ten largest account for approximately 2.4% of the sample.

On this clonotype itself: It has no known antigen specificity.

Material for sequencing was blood. The sequence joins TRBV9 to TRBJ1-2; there is no DNA to check the TCRdb D call of TRBD1. The clonotype originates from a human donor with ulcerative colitis or Crohn's disease, or a healthy co-twin of an affected twin (not recorded which). The CDR3 reads as follows: CASSVTGRQPYYGYTF. The full variable domain, with segments outside the CDR3 supplied by the reference TRBV9 and TRBJ1-2 proteins, appears as DSGVTQTPKHLITATGQRVTLRCSPRSGDLSVYWYQQSLDQGLQFLIQYYNGEERAKGNILERFSAQQFPDLHSELNLSSLELGDSALYFCASSVTGRQPYYGYTFGSGTRLTVV.